These T cell receptor beta chains were read from a single sample in a study of blood T cell repertoires in COVID-19. The protocol was immunoSEQ multiplex PCR, while the TCRdb copy is restricted to in-frame clones and leaves out a portion. The table lists 160,000 or so clones, about 81% of them singletons. Sequencing was performed on peripheral blood. Receptors were obtained from a woman aged 70-85 years with acute or convalescent COVID-19. CDR3s include the opening cysteine and the closing phenylalanine or tryptophan. A clone size is listed for some rows: how often the clone was seen (once, few, many), or a class if it is expanded.

CDR3 protein,V gene,clone size
CASISDRGSGNTIYF,TRBV28,few
CASSSGNYGYTF,TRBV7-9,-
CASSLKAPGEAFF,TRBV7-3,-
CASSPDRNSPLHF,TRBV2,-
CAISDPDLASGGDSTDTQYF,TRBV10-3,-
CASSLFLGDQPQHF,TRBV5-5,few
CASRPPGQGNSPLHF,TRBV6-1,-
CASSLDRGPSEAFF,TRBV11-2,-
CAWSGQQGMTEAFF,TRBV30,-
CASGLAGTGKNRGIGEKLFF,TRBV12-5,few
CASSEWDRVYGYTF,TRBV25-1,once
CAISEGGANEKLFF,TRBV10-3,-
CASSLAQANYGYTF,TRBV5-1,-
CASIFDRRDRKTNEKLFF,TRBV27,-
CASSLVGSGYEQYF,TRBV7-9,-
CASSTLARSIQYF,TRBV28,-
CASTHTGTPNYGYTF,TRBV7-9,-
CASSQTPNTEAFF,TRBV7-2,few
CAITATGALYGYTF,TRBV10-3,-
CASSPRLAGPSYNEQFF,TRBV7-2,-
CASSHSVGSRFGDEKLFF,TRBV7-9,few